One and the same sample provided the 9 T cell receptor beta chains below, sequenced in a study of shared clonotypes between healthy human individuals. The repertoire was sequenced with immunoSEQ multiplex PCR; TCRdb's copy has only in-frame clones and lacks some. The sample lists fewer than 1 million clones; 96% were seen once. The naive CD8 fraction comprised CD45RO-negative cells positively selected for CCR7 and excluded terminally differentiated effector memory CD45RA+ cells. Specimen: naive CD8+ T cells sorted from blood. The receptors here all came from a man aged 25 to 40 in good health.

The chain couples TRBV6-5 to TRBJ2-2; D not resolved. Looked up from germline, CDR1 is MNHEY and CDR2 is SVGAGI. The CDR3 contains 15 residues. V was shortened by 4 bases and J by 4 bases, with 13 bases between the two germline ends. The CDR3 region is CASSLKSFTTGELFF. CDR3 in DNA: TGTGCCAGCAGTTTAAAGAGCTTCACCACCGGGGAGCTGTTTTTT.

The chain links TRBV5-1 to TRBJ2-7; 8 bases match TRBD1. CDR1 is SGHRS, CDR2 YFSETQ, per germline. The CDR3 is 16 amino acids. Germline trimming cut 4 bases from V and 2 bases from J; bases unmatched to any gene: 11. The CDR3 bases are TGCGCCAGCAGCCTAGGACAGGGTGTACCTACCTACGAGCAGTACTTC. Amino acid sequence: CASSLGQGVPTYEQYF.

V usage is TRBV29-1 and J usage is TRBJ2-5, with D unresolved. This CDR3 has 13 amino acids. The germline V gene encodes CDR1 SQVTM and CDR2 ANQGSEA. With 2 bases removed from V and 2 bases from J, the gap between germline ends came to 9 bases. The CDR3 bases are TGCAGCGTTGAACAGTGGGGACAAGAGACCCAGTACTTC. Protein: CSVEQWGQETQYF. The full variable domain, rest sourced from reference TRBV29-1 and TRBJ2-5, is SAVISQKPSRDICQRGTSLTIQCQVDSQVTMMFWYRQQPGQSLTLIATANQGSEATYESGFVIDKFPISRPNLTFSTLTVSNMSPEDSSIYLCSVEQWGQETQYFGPGTRLLVL.

The count of this clone is one. The chain couples TRBV19 to TRBJ2-3, with D unresolved. V lost 6 bases, J lost 6 bases, and 16 bases lay in between. CDR3 size: 14 residues. Germline CDR1 is LNHDA and CDR2 is SQIVND (reference sequence). The CDR3 is CASRSLAGPDTQYF. The CDR3 nucleotides are TGTGCCAGTAGGTCCTTGGCCGGCCCCGATACGCAGTATTTT.

This sequence joins TRBV27 and TRBJ2-3; the D gene is possibly TRBD1 (6 bases). V shed 8 bases and J shed 8 bases, with 14 bases lying between them. Germline V CDR1 and CDR2: MNHEY, SMNVEV (reference sequence). This CDR3 contains 12 residues. The chain's CDR3 is CASGGSLSTQYF. The CDR3 DNA reads TGTGCCAGCGGGGGCTCTCTTAGTACGCAGTATTTT.

This chain joins TRBV7-8 and TRBJ2-1, with D possibly matching TRBD2 (6 bases). CDR3 size: 14 residues. The ends were cut back, 3 bases at V and 2 bases at J, with 8 bases in the middle. Germline CDR1 SGHVS, CDR2 FQNEAQ. CDR3 in amino acids: CASSLASAYNEQFF. The CDR3 nucleotides are TGTGCCAGCAGCTTGGCTAGCGCCTACAATGAGCAGTTCTTC.

The chain uses TRBV5-6 and TRBJ2-7, with D perhaps matching TRBD2 (6 bases). Germline CDR1 is SGHDT and CDR2 is YYEEEE. The CDR3 runs to 14 residues. V was cut by 0 bases and J by 7 bases, with 14 bases left in between. DNA of the CDR3: TGTGCCAGCAGCTTGGGCGGGACCGGGTGGGAGCAGTACTTC. This translates into CASSLGGTGWEQYF.

The chain has TRBV25-1 and TRBJ2-2, with D uncertain. The CDR3 length is 15 residues. Per germline, CDR1 MGHDK and CDR2 SYGVNS. V was shortened by 0 bases and J by 0 bases, with 5 bases between the two germline ends. The chain's CDR3 is CASSEYNANTGELFF. CDR3 DNA: TGTGCCAGCAGTGAATATAACGCGAACACCGGGGAGCTGTTTTTT.

The genes are TRBV7-6 and TRBJ2-7; unclear D gene. The V end was cut by 4 bases, the J end by 3 bases, with 16 bases between. The germline V gene has CDR1 SGHVS and CDR2 FNYEAQ. This CDR3 region has 15 residues. DNA for the CDR3: TGTGCCAGCAGCTCCTGGGATCTCCCAGACTACGAGCAGTACTTC. Its protein product is CASSSWDLPDYEQYF.